The rows below give T cell receptor beta chains drawn from one sample of a study of T cell changes during pregnancy in multiple sclerosis. Assay: immunoSEQ multiplex PCR; the TCRdb copy retains only in-frame clones and omits some. This sample yields more than 50,000 clones, of which about 90% are seen a single time; 0.4% to 0.55% belongs to the top ten. The input for sequencing was CD4+ T cells from peripheral blood mononuclear cells, taken after pregnancy. The receptor source for this set is a female donor in good health, enrolled as a control in a pregnancy study. CDR3s include the opening cysteine and the closing phenylalanine or tryptophan. The D gene is left open where the match is weak.

v_gene	d_gene	j_gene	CDR3aa	CDR3nt
TRBV11-3	.	TRBJ1-3	CASSFRPLGGRGRGNTIYF	TGTGCCAGCAGCTTTCGGCCGCTGGGGGGGAGAGGTCGCGGAAACACCATATATTTT
TRBV30	.	TRBJ2-5	CAWSVPGLETQYF	TGTGCCTGGAGTGTACCAGGGTTAGAGACCCAGTACTTC
TRBV11-3	TRBD1	TRBJ2-2	CASSPGQGASGELFF	TGTGCCAGCAGCCCCGGACAGGGGGCATCCGGGGAGCTGTTTTTT
TRBV6-1	TRBD1	TRBJ2-7	CASSEAWDRNEQYF	TGTGCCAGCAGTGAAGCCTGGGACAGAAACGAGCAGTACTTC
TRBV27	TRBD2	TRBJ2-7	CASSLRSSGGLSYEQYF	TGTGCCAGCAGTTTACGGTCTAGCGGGGGGCTTTCCTACGAGCAGTACTTC
TRBV5-1	.	TRBJ2-2	CASSLDRSTGELFF	TGCGCCAGCAGCTTGGACAGGTCCACCGGGGAGCTGTTTTTT
TRBV2	TRBD1	TRBJ1-1	CASRADASTGTEAFF	TGTGCCAGCAGGGCCGACGCTTCGACAGGGACTGAAGCTTTCTTT
TRBV7-3	TRBD2	TRBJ2-3	CASGASGGVGGDTQYF	TGTGCCAGCGGGGCTAGCGGGGGGGTAGGGGGAGATACGCAGTATTTT
TRBV19	TRBD1	TRBJ1-2	CASSIGQGIYGYTF	TGTGCCAGTAGTATAGGACAGGGTATCTATGGCTACACCTTC
TRBV5-4	.	TRBJ2-1	CASSRDTPNEQFF	TGTGCCAGCAGCCGGGACACCCCTAATGAGCAGTTCTTC
TRBV6-5	.	TRBJ1-2	CASSYISSLGQYGYTF	TGTGCCAGCAGTTATATTAGCAGTTTGGGGCAGTATGGCTACACCTTC
TRBV11-2	TRBD2	TRBJ2-1	CASSFGLAGGYNEQFF	TGTGCCAGCAGCTTCGGACTAGCGGGGGGTTACAATGAGCAGTTCTTC
TRBV11-2	.	TRBJ2-1	CASSANPGPGVGEQFF	TGTGCCAGCAGCGCGAATCCAGGGCCGGGAGTAGGTGAGCAGTTCTTC
TRBV23-1	TRBD1	TRBJ1-1	CASSRTGVSTEAFF	TGCGCCAGCAGTCGCACAGGGGTGAGCACTGAAGCTTTCTTT
TRBV5-5	.	TRBJ2-6	CASTFYPGEWANVLTF	TGTGCCAGCACCTTTTACCCCGGGGAGTGGGCCAACGTCCTGACTTTC
TRBV7-3	.	TRBJ2-7	CASRQSPGSYEQYF	TGTGCCAGCAGACAATCCCCGGGCTCCTACGAGCAGTACTTC
TRBV7-2	.	TRBJ2-3	CASSSKSGQGSADTQYF	TGTGCCAGCAGCTCGAAATCCGGGCAGGGGAGCGCAGATACGCAGTATTTT
TRBV18	TRBD1	TRBJ1-2	CASSVTDRGGLGYTF	TGTGCCAGCTCCGTCACGGACAGGGGAGGCCTTGGCTACACCTTC
TRBV7-2	.	TRBJ1-6	CASSFSGDSYNSPLHF	TGTGCCAGCAGCTTCTCAGGGGACTCCTATAATTCACCCCTCCACTTT
TRBV27	TRBD1	TRBJ1-3	CASSWDRGNTIYF	TGTGCCAGCAGTTGGGACAGGGGGAACACCATATATTTT
TRBV29-1	TRBD1	TRBJ1-4	CSVDPPGGNEKLFF	TGCAGCGTTGACCCCCCAGGGGGGAATGAAAAACTGTTTTTT